Listed here is a single T cell receptor (beta chain). The antigen is not known. V was pared by 10 bases and J by 0 bases, with 15 bases between. The germline CDR1 and CDR2 sequences are MNHEY and SVGAGI. There are 14 residues in the CDR3. The sample comes from a study of Ad26.COV2.S vaccination and SARS-CoV-2 variants. About the study: Dosing was one shot or two shots 56 days apart.

Using immunoSEQ multiplex PCR, the repertoire was profiled, and TCRdb retains in-frame clones only, with some absent. The sample has 440,000 or so clones, 92% seen once. As for treatment: roughly 20 received Ad26.COV2.S at low or high dose, single or two shots; several received placebo; per-sample allocation not given. Material that was analyzed had been drawn on day 63 after the first vaccine or placebo injection. The individual, an adult aged 18-55 years, was a donor in Boston. Study findings and constraints: There was reportedly substantial breadth in spike-specific CD8+ and CD4+ T cell responses after vaccination. Assessments of TCR breadth and depth may have underestimated the total T cell responses.

The chain carries TRBV6-5 and TRBJ1-2; TRBD1 is a possible D gene (5 bases). This material consisted of peripheral blood, taken in a trial of Ad26.COV2.S vaccine versus placebo. This receptor was taken from a person aged 18-65 years who received the Ad26.COV2.S COVID-19 vaccine or a placebo. The CDR3 sequence is CATKGGTTNYGYTF. As DNA, the CDR3 is TGTGCCACCAAAGGCGGGACGACTAACTATGGCTACACCTTC.